The TCR beta chain under discussion was sequenced for a study of T-cell reconstitution after alpha-beta-depleted transplantation in children. Study-level points and caveats: Diversity and T-cell counts at one year after transplant derived mostly from new T cells. Surviving recipient T cells and thymic progenitors produced the high day-60 TCRbeta diversity seen in some patients. As was reported, about two months after transplant, alpha-beta T cells came from several hundred expanded graft clones.

Deletions cut 5 bases from V and 3 bases from J, with 14 bases between. CDR3 length: 14 amino acids. Germline V gene lookup returns CDR1 MNHEY and CDR2 SVGEGT. This clonotype was recorded at least ten times. As yet, its antigen is unknown. Unique molecular identifiers were incorporated into the prepared TCRbeta library. MiXCR, applied by TCRdb to the PCR reads, yields one record per CDR3 protein. Of around 190,000 distinct CDR3 sequences listed, 6.6% were seen once; the top ten hold approximately 6%. The rearrangement joins TRBV6-2 or TRBV6-3 to TRBJ2-7; D is ambiguous. The source was PBMCs, collected before TCRalphabeta/CD19-depleted stem cell transplant. The receptor was isolated from a boy aged 2 to 10 with acute lymphoblastic leukemia, due to receive a stem cell transplant. The CDR3 DNA reads as TGTGCCAGCAGTCGTGGTGCGGTGGGCTACGAGCAGTACTTC. It specifies CASSRGAVGYEQYF.